This is a list of T cell receptor beta chains from one sample in a study of shared clonotypes between healthy human individuals. Clones were sequenced by immunoSEQ multiplex PCR, and TCRdb holds only the in-frame ones, with some missing. Of over 1.5 million clones in the sample, approximately 98% were seen once. Sequenced: naive CD4+ T cells sorted from blood. The origin of the receptors is a man younger than 40 in good health. Each CDR3 is given with its conserved first and last residue. The order of the fields is V gene, J gene, CDR3 protein.

>TRBV11-2|TRBJ2-7
CASSIDEQYF
>TRBV13|TRBJ2-7
CASSSQGQSYEQYF
>TRBV2|TRBJ2-3
CASSLSGTSVTDTQYF
>TRBV19|TRBJ2-2
CASRPGQGFTGELFF
>TRBV9|TRBJ2-2
CASSVGRQVNTGELFF
>TRBV9|TRBJ2-2
CASSPRTGSDTGELFF
>TRBV18|TRBJ2-1
CASSPRLEYEQFF
>TRBV5-1|TRBJ2-7
CASSSSPGQGSYEQYF
>TRBV19|TRBJ1-2
CARGGQGDYGYTF
>TRBV25-1|TRBJ1-1
CASSDTNTEAFF
>TRBV5-1|TRBJ1-3
CASSLGGLGNTIYF
>TRBV9|TRBJ2-3
CASSVGTSGSYDYGDTQYF
>TRBV18|TRBJ1-2
CASSPSRTNRNGYTF
>TRBV7-2|TRBJ2-1
CASSLALGGTGSYNEQFF
>TRBV29-1|TRBJ2-7
CSVADRGYEQYF
>TRBV7-9|TRBJ1-2
CASTRGLPLDGYTF
>TRBV6-5|TRBJ2-1
CASKPGPTNNEQFF
>TRBV27|TRBJ1-5
CASSSRGQPQHF
>TRBV7-9|TRBJ1-5
CASSVGTGGNQPQHF
>TRBV2|TRBJ2-2
CASSPYGHGGTGELFF
>TRBV9|TRBJ2-7
CASSVGPRWNEQYF
>TRBV27|TRBJ2-3
CASSLSFPGGGADTQYF
>TRBV6-5|TRBJ1-1
CASHGSNTEAFF
>TRBV18|TRBJ2-1
CASSPDRNNEQFF
>TRBV15|TRBJ1-5
CATSRPRTNSNQPQHF
>TRBV19|TRBJ2-2
CASSIVSGSGGELFF
>TRBV5-1|TRBJ2-5
CASSFGVDRIGETQYF
>TRBV18|TRBJ1-3
CASSPDRAISGNTIYF
>TRBV18|TRBJ2-2
CASSPQKTGELFF
>TRBV5-4|TRBJ2-2
CASSSAGRRTGELFF
>TRBV28|TRBJ2-2
CASSPPPRLAGPTVTGELFF
>TRBV4-1|TRBJ1-5
CASSLLGLSNQPQHF
>TRBV18|TRBJ2-1
CASSPHSLAGGNEQFF
>TRBV5-4|TRBJ2-7
CASSGASGDYEQYF
>TRBV5-1|TRBJ1-1
CASSLAGVDTEAFF
>TRBV28|TRBJ1-2
CASSFQGGYTF
>TRBV11-2|TRBJ1-1
CASSPLAPRAGRNTEAFF
>TRBV5-1|TRBJ2-7
CASSLYGRGSYEQYF
>TRBV7-9|TRBJ2-5
CASSFVLSGTGDF
>TRBV18|TRBJ2-1
CASSHKGSDSEQFF
>TRBV5-6|TRBJ2-7
CASSLLGGSGSSYEQYF